Following are 30 T cell receptor beta chains from one sample sequenced in a study of metastatic and nonmetastatic thyroid tumors. From the PCR reads, TCRdb re-called clones with MiXCR. The sample shows 30,000 or so clones, about 30% of them seen only once. Until they underwent thyroid surgery, no patient had received any treatment. Sequenced material: blood. These receptors were collected from a female donor with papillary thyroid cancer or a benign thyroid nodule (not recorded which). Some clones in this sample may be carry-over from other donors' samples.

This clone is labeled medium-sized. The V gene is TRBV30, the J gene TRBJ1-5; no clear D gene. The germline gives CDR1 GTSNPN, CDR2 SVGIG (reference sequence). The CDR3 totals 10 residues. V was cut by 8 bases and J by 8 bases, with 10 bases left in between. CDR3 in DNA: TGTGCCGTAGGGTATAAGCCCCAGCATTTT. It codes for CAVGYKPQHF.

This clone was seen at least ten times. The chain is built from TRBV6-1 and TRBJ2-7; D uncertain. This CDR3 has 12 amino acids. Trimming took 3 bases from V and 5 from J, leaving 8 bases between them. The germline CDR1 and CDR2 sequences are MNHNS and SASEGT. CDR3 sequence (DNA): TGTGCCAGCAGTGACTTCACCCACGAGCAGTACTTC. Its protein is CASSDFTHEQYF.

This clone was counted between two and nine times. This sequence joins TRBV6-2 or TRBV6-3 and TRBJ2-4, with D maybe TRBD1 (6 bases). The germline V gene encodes CDR1 MNHEY and CDR2 SVGEGT. The CDR3 spans 13 residues. V dropped 7 bases and J dropped 12 bases, with 19 bases sitting between them. The CDR3 spells CASTKGVLRSQYF. The DNA of the CDR3 is TGTGCCAGCACCAAGGGGGTTCTCAGGTCTCAGTACTTC.

This clone was counted at least ten times. The genes are TRBV19 and TRBJ1-1, with TRBD1 matching over 7 bases. Germline lookup yields CDR1 LNHDA and CDR2 SQIVND (reference sequence). CDR3 length equals 19 residues. Germline trimming cut 5 bases from V and 6 bases from J; bases unmatched to any gene: 24. This CDR3 is CASSAHPDSAGTVEAEAFF. CDR3 bases: TGTGCCAGTAGTGCTCACCCCGACTCCGCCGGGACAGTGGAGGCTGAAGCTTTCTTT.

The V gene is TRBV25-1, the J gene TRBJ2-6, with 7 bases identical to TRBD1. With 5 bases clipped from V and 3 bases from J, the junction kept 13 bases outside the gene matches. The V gene's germline CDR1 is MGHDK and CDR2 SYGVNS. This CDR3 is 18 amino acids long. CDR3 sequence reads: CASSPTGYGLGGANVLTF. The CDR3 coding sequence is TGTGCCAGCAGTCCGACAGGGTATGGGCTAGGTGGGGCCAACGTCCTGACTTTC.

This clone came up many times. Other DNA sequences within the sample encode an identical CDR3. The chain uses TRBV5-1 and TRBJ2-1; the match to TRBD1 covers 7 bases. This CDR3 region has 14 residues. The V segment lost 0 bases and the J segment 9 bases; nucleotides outside the gene matches: 6. The germline CDR1 and CDR2 sequences are SGHRS and YFSETQ. CDR3 DNA sequence: TGCGCCAGCAGCTTGGTCAGGGGGTCGGGTGAGCAGTTCTTC. It translates to CASSLVRGSGEQFF.

On this clone: A read error may explain this, as a much larger clone is one base away. The CDR3 bases are TGCAGTGCCGAGGGACTAGATTCCTACGATGAGCAGTTCTTC. It encodes CSAEGLDSYDEQFF. V usage is TRBV20-1 and J usage is TRBJ2-1; 8 positions match TRBD2. The germline gives CDR1 DFQATT, CDR2 SNEGSKA (reference sequence). The CDR3 loop spans 14 amino acids.

The chain links TRBV12-3 or TRBV12-4 to TRBJ2-1, with 8 bases matching TRBD2. The CDR3 contains 16 residues. J was trimmed by 1 base and V by 8 bases; bases with no gene match: 10. The CDR3 sequence: CASGRHGGRSYNEQFF. The CDR3 DNA sequence: TGTGCCAGCGGCAGGCATGGCGGGAGGTCCTACAATGAGCAGTTCTTC.

This clone was seen just once. This chain joins TRBV20-1 and TRBJ2-1; 8 bases are shared with TRBD2. The CDR3 has 15 amino acids. Trimming at V came to 4 bases and at J to 5 bases, leaving 10 bases not matched to a gene. Per the germline V gene, CDR1 is DFQATT and CDR2 is SNEGSKA (reference sequence). CDR3 loop: CSATPLSGRHNEQFF. The CDR3 DNA is TGCAGTGCTACCCCACTCAGCGGGAGACACAATGAGCAGTTCTTC.

The CDR3, as DNA: TGTGCCAGCAGCTTGACAGGGGCTGGCTACACCTTC. Amino acid sequence: CASSLTGAGYTF. The J gene is TRBJ1-2, the V gene TRBV7-2; 8 nucleotides align to TRBD1. The CDR3 has 12 residues. The V and J ends lost 3 bases and 7 bases, in that order; junction bases with no gene match: 1. The germline V gene has CDR1 SGHTA and CDR2 FQGNSA.

This clone was detected only once. Distinct nucleotide sequences in the sample also encode this CDR3. The chain couples TRBV5-1 to TRBJ2-7, with TRBD2 matching 9 bases. In germline, CDR1 is SGHRS, CDR2 YFSETQ. This CDR3 region has 15 residues. J gave up 13 bases and V 0 bases, and 14 bases lay outside the gene matches. The CDR3 nucleotides are TGCGCCAGCAGCTTGGCCGAGACTAGCGGTACCAGGCGTTACTTC. As protein: CASSLAETSGTRRYF.

This clone occurred many times. A much more abundant neighbour one base away suggests this may be a read error. This sample includes further DNA sequences coding for the same CDR3. The gene calls are TRBV4-1 and TRBJ2-7; 9 bases map to TRBD1. CDR1 and CDR2 from the germline V gene are MGHRA and YSYEKL. Unmatched junction bases numbered 9, after V lost 3 bases and J lost 6 bases. The CDR3 spans 15 residues. The CDR3, as DNA: TGCGCCAGCAGCCAGGAAGGGACAGGGATCGGCGAGCAGTACTTC. It codes for CASSQEGTGIGEQYF.

Worth noting for this clone: The conserved phenylalanine or tryptophan normally closing the CDR3 is absent here, so this likely arose from a read error. V and J are TRBV19 and TRBJ1-1; D uncertain. Germline lookup yields CDR1 LNHDA and CDR2 SQIVND (reference sequence). The CDR3 is 15 amino acids. Trimming stripped 4 bases from V and 0 bases from J, with 12 bases between. Written as DNA, the CDR3 is TGTGCCAGTAGTACTGTAGGGTATATGAACACTGAAGCTTTCCTT. The encoded protein is CASSTVGYMNTEAFL.

This clone came up many times. The genes are TRBV27 and TRBJ2-2; D perhaps matches TRBD2 (5 bases). V shed 0 bases and J shed 5 bases, with 13 bases lying between them. Looked up from germline, CDR1 is MNHEY and CDR2 is SMNVEV (reference sequence). The CDR3 extends over 16 amino acids. Written as DNA, the CDR3 is TGTGCCAGCAGTTTATCCGGGATGGTGGGTACCGGGGAGCTGTTTTTT. Amino acid sequence: CASSLSGMVGTGELFF.

The rearrangement uses TRBV7-9 and TRBJ2-7, with D perhaps being TRBD1 or TRBD2 (5 bases each). Germline CDR1 is SEHNR and CDR2 is FQNEAQ (reference sequence). This CDR3 is built from 14 residues. The ends were cut back, 4 bases at V and 2 bases at J, with 12 bases in the middle. CDR3 nucleotides: TGTGCCAGCAGCTCGGGACGCTCGCCCTACGAGCAGTACTTC. Protein sequence: CASSSGRSPYEQYF.

The CDR3 spells CASSYYGAIGPTGELFF. The CDR3 DNA follows: TGTGCCAGCAGTTACTACGGCGCGATAGGGCCCACCGGGGAGCTGTTTTTT. The chain has TRBV6-9 and TRBJ2-2; D gene unclear. Germline loops: CDR1 MNHGY, CDR2 SVAAGI. With 3 bases removed from V and 4 bases from J, the gap between germline ends came to 18 bases. This CDR3 contains 17 residues.

Regarding this clone: Given a much more abundant clone one base away, this may be a read error. The gene calls are TRBV5-4 and TRBJ2-1, with D hard to call. Germline CDR1 and CDR2: SGHNT and YYREEE (reference sequence). V lost 4 bases, J lost 5 bases, and 7 bases lay in between. The CDR3 runs 12 residues. CDR3 loop: CASSARDNEQFF. The DNA for the CDR3 is TGTGCCAGCAGCGCCCGGGACAATGAGCAGTTCTTC. Complete variable domain (other parts from reference TRBV5-4 and TRBJ2-1): ETGVTQSPTHLIKTRGQQVTLRCSSQSGHNTVSWYQQALGQGPQFIFQYYREEENGRGNFPPRFSGLQFPNYSSELNVNALELDDSALYLCASSARDNEQFFGPGTRLTVL.

This clone showed up many times. The genes are TRBV9 and TRBJ2-1; TRBD2 matches at 11 bases. The V and J ends lost 0 bases and 0 bases, in that order; junction bases with no gene match: 11. This CDR3 has 20 amino acids. CDR1 and CDR2 (germline): SGDLS, YYNGEE. The CDR3 loop is CASSVESGLAGPSSYNEQFF. The CDR3 DNA follows: TGTGCCAGCAGCGTAGAAAGTGGACTAGCGGGCCCGAGCTCCTACAATGAGCAGTTCTTC.

This clone was picked up many times. This sequence joins TRBV29-1 and TRBJ1-1; 9 positions agree with TRBD1. Germline V lookup: CDR1 SQVTM, CDR2 ANQGSEA. V gave up 6 bases and J gave up 2 bases; unmatched junction bases: 13. CDR3 size: 16 residues. The chain's CDR3 is CSVWGGTGSLNTEAFF. The CDR3, as DNA: TGCAGCGTCTGGGGGGGGACAGGGAGCCTAAACACTGAAGCTTTCTTT.

This clone was found many times. J is TRBJ1-5 and V is TRBV2; D is uncertain. V shed 4 bases and J shed 7 bases, with 11 bases lying between them. This CDR3 contains 13 residues. Per the germline V gene, CDR1 is SNHLY and CDR2 is FYNNEI. The CDR3 coding sequence is TGTGCCAGCAGTGTCCGACCGTCCCAGCCCCAGCATTTT. Amino acid sequence: CASSVRPSQPQHF.

In this sample, this clone turned up many times. The V and J genes are TRBV11-2 and TRBJ2-3; D remains unclear. The CDR3 is 14 residues long. Germline V gene sequence: CDR1 SGHAT, CDR2 FQNNGV. The ends were cut back, 0 bases at V and 0 bases at J, with 4 bases in the middle. Here the CDR3 DNA reads TGTGCCAGCAGCTTAGACACTAGCACAGATACGCAGTATTTT. Protein sequence: CASSLDTSTDTQYF.

This clone appeared many times. The rearrangement links TRBV6-1 to TRBJ1-2; a possible D gene is TRBD1 (5 bases). V lost 7 bases, J lost 4 bases, and 22 bases lay in between. This CDR3 comprises 16 residues. The germline CDR1 and CDR2 sequences are MNHNS and SASEGT. The CDR3 region is CASNSNRRGGAYGYTF. The CDR3 DNA is TGTGCCAGCAATTCCAATCGGCGTGGGGGAGCCTATGGCTACACCTTC.

A remark on this clone: At one end the junction does not follow the germline gene, possibly because of a read error. The gene calls are TRBV7-3 and TRBJ1-2, with TRBD1 matching over 9 bases. The CDR3 contains 17 residues. CDR1 and CDR2 (germline): SGHTA, FQGTGA. CDR3 DNA sequence: TGTGCTAGCAGCCCCGGGACAGGGTTCAAGACCTTTTATGGCTACACCTTC. Its translation is CASSPGTGFKTFYGYTF.

This clone was seen a few times. The chain links TRBV5-4 to TRBJ2-1; either TRBD1 or TRBD2 may fit D (5 bases each). Per germline, CDR1 SGHNT and CDR2 YYREEE (reference sequence). The CDR3 spans 11 residues. V gave up 4 bases and J gave up 10 bases, with 9 bases separating them. This CDR3 is CASSGGVEQFF. DNA of the CDR3: TGTGCCAGCAGCGGGGGAGTAGAGCAGTTCTTC.

This chain connects TRBV11-2 to TRBJ1-2, with a weak D call TRBD1 (5 bases). Germline V gene sequence: CDR1 SGHAT, CDR2 FQNNGV. This CDR3 region has 12 residues. Trimming left V 7 bases short and J 2 bases short, with 8 bases between. CDR3 DNA: TGTGCCAGCACTGGGACGAACTATGGCTACACCTTC. It specifies CASTGTNYGYTF.

At least ten counts were recorded for this clone. The V gene is TRBV11-2, the J gene TRBJ2-7; no definite D call. Germline V CDR1 and CDR2: SGHAT, FQNNGV. The V end lost 7 bases, the J end lost 6 bases, and 16 bases lay between the germline ends. This CDR3 region has 13 residues. CDR3 in amino acids: CASTEVGSGEQYF. The CDR3 DNA reads as TGTGCCAGCACCGAGGTGGGATCTGGCGAGCAGTACTTC.

With respect to this clone: The same CDR3 is also encoded by other DNA sequences in this sample. The chain is built from TRBV28 and TRBJ1-5; D gene unclear. From germline, CDR1 is MDHEN and CDR2 SYDVKM. The CDR3 is 13 residues long. The ends were cut back, 2 bases at V and 7 bases at J, with 9 bases in the middle. The CDR3 protein is CASSLAGNQPQHF. DNA for the CDR3: TGTGCCAGCAGTTTAGCAGGTAACCAGCCCCAGCATTTT.

The sample holds many counts of this clone. This chain joins TRBV19 and TRBJ2-2; D may be TRBD1 (6 bases). V was clipped by 4 bases and J by 3 bases, with 18 bases between them. Germline lookup yields CDR1 LNHDA and CDR2 SQIVND (reference sequence). This CDR3 spans 17 amino acids. The CDR3 DNA follows: TGTGCCAGTAGTACCCGGGACATCGAGGGATACACCGGGGAGCTGTTTTTT. Translation: CASSTRDIEGYTGELFF.

With regard to this clone: This may come from a read error, since a much larger clone is one base off. CDR3: CASSPENEQFF. CDR3 DNA: TGCGCCAGCAGCCCGGAGAATGAGCAGTTCTTC. V is TRBV11-1 and J is TRBJ2-1; D is uncertain. Germline V gives CDR1 SGHAT, CDR2 FQDESV (reference sequence). The CDR3 extends over 11 amino acids.

The count of this clone is one. Other DNA sequences in this sample translate to the same CDR3. V and J are TRBV7-8 and TRBJ2-7, with TRBD1 matching over 7 bases. Germline assignment: CDR1 SGHVS and CDR2 FQNEAQ. Trimming took 4 bases from V and 7 from J; bases not matched to a gene: 7. This CDR3 comprises 13 residues. The CDR3 spells CASSSRQGGEQYF. CDR3 nucleotides: TGTGCCAGCAGCTCTCGACAGGGCGGTGAGCAGTACTTC.